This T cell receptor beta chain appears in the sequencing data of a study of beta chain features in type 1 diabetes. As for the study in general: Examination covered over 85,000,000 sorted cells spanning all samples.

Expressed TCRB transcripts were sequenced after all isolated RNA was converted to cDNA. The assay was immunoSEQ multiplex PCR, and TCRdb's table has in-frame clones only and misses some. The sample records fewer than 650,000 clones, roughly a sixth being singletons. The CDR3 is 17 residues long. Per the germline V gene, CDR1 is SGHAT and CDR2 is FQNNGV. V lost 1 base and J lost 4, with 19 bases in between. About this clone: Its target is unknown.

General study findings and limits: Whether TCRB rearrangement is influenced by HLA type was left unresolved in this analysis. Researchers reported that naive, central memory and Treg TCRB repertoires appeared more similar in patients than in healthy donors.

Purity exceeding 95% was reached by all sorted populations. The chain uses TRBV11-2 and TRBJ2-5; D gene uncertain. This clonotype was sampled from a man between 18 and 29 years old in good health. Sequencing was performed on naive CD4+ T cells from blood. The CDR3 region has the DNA TGTGCCAGCAGCTTAGTGACCTATCCCGATCCCCGAGAGACCCAGTACTTC. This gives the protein CASSLVTYPDPRETQYF.